Below are 32 T cell receptor beta chains sequenced from a single sample in a study of naive and memory T cell subsets. A UMI-containing oligonucleotide was joined by 3' ligation to the TCR cDNA template. Amplification of ligated cDNA took four PCR rounds with SP2 and nested alpha and beta constant primers. Each CDR3 protein gets one entry after TCRdb re-called the 5' RACE reads with MiXCR. The sample shows over 50,000 distinct CDR3 sequences, 7.6% of them seen only once. The source is a female donor in good health.

This clonotype appeared a few times. The chain links TRBV6-5 to TRBJ2-2; 9 nucleotides agree with TRBD1. Trimming at V came to 7 bases and at J to 6 bases, leaving 9 bases not matched to a gene. The germline V gene encodes CDR1 MNHEY and CDR2 SVGAGI. This CDR3 contains 15 residues. The CDR3 nucleotides read TGTGCCAGCAAACAGGGGGCCCTGGGCGCCGGGGAGCTGTTTTTT. Translation gives CASKQGALGAGELFF.

This clonotype was observed a handful of times. The chain recombines TRBV12-3 or TRBV12-4 with TRBJ2-5, with TRBD1 identical over 7 bases. J was trimmed by 2 bases and V by 6 bases; bases with no gene match: 12. CDR3 size: 16 residues. The CDR3: CASSPNPGQRQETQYF. CDR3 nucleotide sequence: TGTGCCAGCAGCCCCAATCCGGGACAGCGACAAGAGACCCAGTACTTC.

This clonotype was detected a few times. This chain connects TRBV18 to TRBJ2-3, with no clear D. The V gene lost 6 bases and the J gene lost 0 bases, with 13 bases spanning the gap. This CDR3 spans 15 amino acids. CDR1 and CDR2 from the germline V gene are KGHSH and LQKENI. The CDR3, as DNA: TGTGCCAGCTCGCTTTTTCCTCCTAGCACAGATACGCAGTATTTT. The encoded protein is CASSLFPPSTDTQYF.

This CDR3 reads CASSLVRAGQETQYF. CDR3 coding DNA: TGTGCCAGCAGCTTGGTGAGGGCAGGCCAAGAGACCCAGTACTTC. V and J are TRBV5-4 and TRBJ2-5, with D perhaps matching TRBD2 (5 bases). The CDR3 runs to 15 residues. Germline-derived CDR1 and CDR2 are SGHNT and YYREEE (reference sequence). The V and J ends lost 0 bases and 1 base respectively, with 10 bases between them.

The V and J genes are TRBV6-5 and TRBJ2-7; D gene uncertain. This CDR3 region has 13 residues. V was pared by 6 bases and J by 7 bases, with 16 bases between. The V gene's germline CDR1 is MNHEY and CDR2 SVGAGI. The CDR3 DNA follows: TGTGCCAGCAGGGGTTCCCGCCCTCGGGAGCAGTACTTC. This translates into CASRGSRPREQYF.

Ten or more counts support this clonotype. The V call is TRBV6-1, the J call TRBJ1-5, with 7 bases fitting TRBD1. Trimming took 11 bases from V and 7 from J; bases not matched to a gene: 11. The length of the CDR3 is 13 residues. Germline values: CDR1 MNHNS, CDR2 SASEGT. Here the CDR3 reads CAARDSPGQPQHF. The CDR3 nucleotides read TGTGCCGCTCGGGACAGCCCAGGGCAGCCCCAGCATTTT.

The J gene is TRBJ2-7, the V gene TRBV6-5; the D gene is possibly TRBD2 (7 bases). Germline-derived CDR1 and CDR2 are MNHEY and SVGAGI. The germline V and J ends were trimmed by 2 bases and 2 bases, with 13 bases remaining between them. The CDR3 is 15 residues long. The DNA of the CDR3 is TGTGCCAGCAGTTACGGGGGGGCGCGCGCCTACGAGCAGTACTTC. Translation: CASSYGGARAYEQYF.

This clonotype was detected many times. This chain joins TRBV27 and TRBJ1-5, with 10 nucleotides matching TRBD1. Losses at the gene ends were 5 bases for V and 2 bases for J; bases not matched to a gene: 3. The germline CDR1 and CDR2 sequences are MNHEY and SMNVEV (reference sequence). The length of the CDR3 is 15 residues. CDR3 bases: TGTGCCAGCAGTGACAGGGGGCTTCGCAATCAGCCCCAGCATTTT. Translating gives CASSDRGLRNQPQHF.

This clonotype was picked up many times. The chain couples TRBV18 to TRBJ2-1, with a tentative D call TRBD1 (5 bases). The V end was cut by 3 bases, the J end by 8 bases, with 14 bases between. From germline, CDR1 is KGHSH and CDR2 LQKENI. There are 14 residues in the CDR3. The CDR3 region is CASSPEAWGDEQFF. CDR3 nucleotide sequence: TGTGCCAGCTCACCTGAGGCGTGGGGCGATGAGCAGTTCTTC. The full variable domain, its missing parts supplied by reference TRBV18 and TRBJ2-1, is NAGVMQNPRHLVRRRGQEARLRCSPMKGHSHVYWYRQLPEEGLKFMVYLQKENIIDESGMPKERFSAEFPKEGPSILRIQQVVRGDSAAYFCASSPEAWGDEQFFGPGTRLTVL.

V and J are TRBV6-2 or TRBV6-3 and TRBJ2-3; tentatively, D is TRBD2 (7 bases). The CDR3 runs 17 residues. The germline V gene has CDR1 MNHEY and CDR2 SVGEGT. Trimming shortened V by 0 bases and J by 2 bases, and 15 bases separated the two germline ends. The CDR3 here is CASSYSMRGPHTDTQYF. CDR3 nucleotide sequence: TGTGCCAGCAGTTACTCGATGCGGGGGCCGCACACAGATACGCAGTATTTT.

This clonotype was counted between two and nine times. CDR3 sequence: CASSFVSWGKLFF. CDR3 coding DNA: TGTGCCAGCAGCTTCGTATCTTGGGGAAAACTGTTTTTT. V usage is TRBV7-9 and J usage is TRBJ1-4, with D unresolved. V lost 3 bases and J lost 10, with 12 bases in between. This CDR3 has 13 amino acids. From germline, CDR1 is SEHNR and CDR2 FQNEAQ (reference sequence).

This clonotype was counted many times. The V call is TRBV2, the J call TRBJ1-1; tentatively, D is TRBD1 (5 bases). Germline loops: CDR1 SNHLY, CDR2 FYNNEI. Trimming removed 7 bases from V and 13 bases from J, with 19 bases in between. This CDR3 region has 12 residues. CDR3 loop: CASKREGPGGFF. CDR3 nucleotide sequence: TGTGCCAGCAAAAGAGAGGGTCCCGGGGGTTTCTTT.

This clonotype was recorded a few times. This sequence joins TRBV13 and TRBJ2-7; possible D gene TRBD1, 6 bases. The CDR3 sequence is 14 residues long. With 3 bases removed from V and 0 bases from J, the gap between germline ends came to 9 bases. Germline V lookup: CDR1 PRHDT, CDR2 FYEKMQ (reference sequence). The chain's CDR3 is CASSFTGHSYEQYF. The CDR3 nucleotides are TGTGCCAGCAGCTTCACGGGACACTCCTACGAGCAGTACTTC.

This clonotype showed up just a few times. The chain links TRBV12-3 or TRBV12-4 to TRBJ2-2, with 11 bases that match TRBD1. The CDR3 is 17 residues long. Trimming at V came to 6 bases and at J to 4 bases, leaving 10 bases not matched to a gene. The CDR3 is CASSPDRGRVGTGELFF. Here the CDR3 DNA reads TGTGCCAGCAGCCCGGACAGGGGGCGCGTAGGCACCGGGGAGCTGTTTTTT.

This clonotype has more than one count but fewer than ten. V is TRBV20-1 and J is TRBJ2-5, with 11 bases that match TRBD2. Germline trimming cut 3 bases from V and 4 bases from J; bases unmatched to any gene: 4. Per germline, CDR1 DFQATT and CDR2 SNEGSKA (reference sequence). The CDR3 is 14 amino acids. CDR3 DNA sequence: TGCAGTGCTAGTCCTGGACTAGCGGGAGAGACCCAGTACTTC. This gives the protein CSASPGLAGETQYF.

This clonotype has a count of ten or more. The J gene is TRBJ2-5, the V gene TRBV28; no definite D call. CDR1 and CDR2 (germline): MDHEN, SYDVKM. This CDR3 contains 14 residues. Between the trimmed V and J ends, which lost 2 bases and 2 bases, there was a span of 9 bases. CDR3 region: CASSLTSAQETQYF. As DNA, the CDR3 is TGTGCCAGCAGTTTAACCTCGGCGCAAGAGACCCAGTACTTC. The full variable domain, its missing parts supplied by reference TRBV28 and TRBJ2-5, is DVKVTQSSRYLVKRTGEKVFLECVQDMDHENMFWYRQDPGLGLRLIYFSYDVKMKEKGDIPEGYSVSREKKERFSLILESASTNQTSMYLCASSLTSAQETQYFGPGTRLLVL.

A word on this clonotype: One base away lies a much larger clone, so this may be a sequencing read error. The chain carries TRBV29-1 and TRBJ1-2; tentatively, D is TRBD1 (5 bases). The CDR3 consists of 13 residues. CDR1 is SQVTM and CDR2 is ANQGSEA in the germline V gene. CDR3 in DNA: TGCAGCGTTGAAGGTACAGGAACCTATGGCTACAACTTC. This codes for CSVEGTGTYGYNF.

This clonotype was seen more than once but under ten times. The rearrangement links TRBV20-1 to TRBJ2-2, with 7 bases identical to TRBD2. In germline, CDR1 is DFQATT, CDR2 SNEGSKA (reference sequence). The CDR3 runs to 12 residues. V lost 7 bases to trimming and J lost 10 bases; unmatched junction nucleotides: 9. DNA for the CDR3: TGCAGTGTTACTACGGGGGGAGAGGAGCTGTTTTTT. Encoded protein: CSVTTGGEELFF.

This clonotype came up a few times. The genes are TRBV7-2 and TRBJ2-1, with no clear D. The CDR3 spans 11 residues. Germline loops: CDR1 SGHTA, CDR2 FQGNSA. V lost 4 bases and J lost 4, with 2 bases in between. CDR3 sequence (DNA): TGTGCCAGCAGCTGGTACAATGAGCAGTTCTTC. Amino acids: CASSWYNEQFF.

This clonotype occurred many times. This rearrangement joins TRBV11-1 to TRBJ2-3; the D gene is possibly TRBD2 (5 bases). CDR1 is SGHAT, CDR2 FQDESV, per germline (reference sequence). The CDR3 length is 15 residues. Deletions cut 8 bases from V and 0 bases from J, with 15 bases between. The CDR3 bases are TGTGCCAGCGGACTTCAAGGGCCAAGCACAGATACGCAGTATTTT. Encoded protein: CASGLQGPSTDTQYF.

The sample holds a few counts of this clonotype. The chain uses TRBV29-1 and TRBJ1-5; no firm D call. The ends were cut back, 5 bases at V and 7 bases at J, with 12 bases in the middle. In germline, CDR1 is SQVTM, CDR2 ANQGSEA. The CDR3 loop spans 12 amino acids. The CDR3 protein is CSVLNTGQPQHF. CDR3 DNA: TGCAGCGTTTTGAACACGGGGCAGCCCCAGCATTTT.

CDR3 amino acids: CASSRVRQMNTEAFF. CDR3 bases: TGTGCCAGCAGTCGCGTACGGCAAATGAACACTGAAGCTTTCTTT. V gene TRBV7-2 combines with J gene TRBJ1-1; D ambiguous. The V gene's germline CDR1 is SGHTA and CDR2 FQGNSA. The CDR3 has 15 residues. The V gene lost 6 bases and the J gene lost 0 bases, with 14 bases spanning the gap.

This clonotype appeared many times. This CDR3 reads CASSVDAGVAEAFF. In DNA, the CDR3 is TGTGCCAGCAGCGTAGATGCAGGTGTTGCTGAAGCTTTCTTT. This sequence joins TRBV9 and TRBJ1-1; D remains ambiguous. The CDR3 covers 14 residues. V was shortened by 0 bases and J by 6 bases, with 12 bases between the two germline ends. Germline V gene data show CDR1 as SGDLS and CDR2 as YYNGEE. Supplemented by reference TRBV9 and TRBJ1-1, the full variable domain reads DSGVTQTPKHLITATGQRVTLRCSPRSGDLSVYWYQQSLDQGLQFLIQYYNGEERAKGNILERFSAQQFPDLHSELNLSSLELGDSALYFCASSVDAGVAEAFFGQGTRLTVV.

A word on this clonotype: A much larger clone is a single base away; this may be a read error. J is TRBJ2-1 and V is TRBV6-5; D is perhaps TRBD1 (6 bases). V gave up 1 base and J gave up 8 bases, with 15 bases separating them. CDR1 and CDR2 from the germline V gene are MNHEY and SVGAGI. CDR3 length equals 15 residues. CDR3 sequence: CASSYLATGRDEQFF. CDR3 DNA: TGTGCCAGCAGTTACTTGGCCACAGGGCGGGATGAGCAGTTCTTC.

The chain uses TRBV12-3 or TRBV12-4 and TRBJ1-1; the match to TRBD1 covers 7 bases. V lost 6 bases and J lost 5; bases outside the gene matches: 9. This CDR3 is 14 amino acids long. This CDR3 is CASRETGLGTEAFF. The CDR3 DNA reads TGTGCCAGCAGGGAGACAGGGCTGGGGACTGAAGCTTTCTTT.

This clonotype occurred a few times. This CDR3 is CASSSPGRRGRGDTQYF. The CDR3 DNA reads TGTGCCAGCAGTTCCCCTGGAAGGCGGGGCAGAGGAGATACGCAGTATTTT. The rearrangement joins TRBV6-2 or TRBV6-3 to TRBJ2-3; D may be TRBD2 (6 bases). CDR1 and CDR2 (germline): MNHEY, SVGEGT. V dropped 4 bases and J dropped 5 bases, with 22 bases sitting between them. The CDR3 contains 17 residues.

The table lists this clonotype with many counts. V and J are TRBV19 and TRBJ1-5, with 7 bases aligning to TRBD1. The CDR3 covers 14 residues. The germline V gene has CDR1 LNHDA and CDR2 SQIVND (reference sequence). Trimming removed 5 bases from V and 7 bases from J; junction bases left unmatched: 8. CDR3 in DNA: TGTGCCAGTAGTCAATCAGGGGGAAGGCAGCCCCAGCATTTT. It specifies CASSQSGGRQPQHF.

This chain connects TRBV3-1 to TRBJ2-3; 8 bases are a match to TRBD1. The V and J ends lost 4 bases and 15 bases, in that order; junction bases with no gene match: 9. The CDR3 length is 12 residues. The V gene's germline CDR1 is LGHDT and CDR2 YNNKEL (reference sequence). The CDR3 sequence: CASSPGDRRRYF. Here the CDR3 DNA reads TGTGCCAGCAGCCCCGGGGACAGGCGGAGATATTTT.

This clonotype has just a few counts. The chain couples TRBV2 to TRBJ1-2, with D uncertain. Trimming pared 4 bases from V and 7 bases from J, leaving 13 bases between. In germline, CDR1 is SNHLY, CDR2 FYNNEI. The CDR3 is 13 residues long. CDR3 sequence (DNA): TGTGCCAGCAGTGCTGAGGGCGCGGGTGGCTACACCTTC. Its translation: CASSAEGAGGYTF.

This clonotype was seen more than once but under ten times. CDR3 bases: TGTGCCAGCAGCTCGGGGCAGATCGGGGCCAACGTCCTGACTTTC. Translated: CASSSGQIGANVLTF. The gene calls are TRBV7-2 and TRBJ2-6; D could derive from TRBD1 or TRBD2 (5 bases each). V lost 4 bases, J lost 4 bases, and 11 bases lay in between. Per the germline V gene, CDR1 is SGHTA and CDR2 is FQGNSA. The CDR3 totals 15 residues.

J is TRBJ1-6 and V is TRBV28; the D gene is possibly TRBD1 (5 bases). CDR1 and CDR2 (germline): MDHEN, SYDVKM. This CDR3 has 15 residues. V lost 2 bases and J 7 bases, leaving 12 bases between the germline ends. DNA for the CDR3: TGTGCCAGCAGTTTAGGGGGAATTTTGAATTCACCCCTCCACTTT. This codes for CASSLGGILNSPLHF.

Regarding this clonotype: This may arise from a read error, as a much more abundant clone is one base away. The rearrangement links TRBV4-1 to TRBJ1-4, with 7 bases that match TRBD1. The CDR3 extends over 15 amino acids. Germline V gene lookup returns CDR1 MGHRA and CDR2 YSYEKL. In DNA form, the CDR3 reads TGCGCCAGCGGCCAGGATACCCAATACAGGGGCTGGCTGTTTTTT. Amino acid sequence: CASGQDTQYRGWLFF.